These 8 T cell receptor beta chains were all obtained from the same sample, sequenced in a study of response to subunit inactivated influenza vaccine. TCRdb processed the RT-PCR reads anew with MiXCR; each CDR3 protein has one entry. This table has approximately 490,000 distinct CDR3 sequences, approximately 7.3% appearing once. Sequenced material: PBMCs from blood, taken roughly 24 months after vaccination. Receptor source: a man aged 45 to 70 who received an inactivated influenza vaccine.

This clonotype was seen more than once but under ten times. This chain uses TRBV15 with TRBJ1-1; D ambiguous. The V gene lost 3 bases and the J gene lost 0 bases, with 8 bases spanning the gap. Germline V gene data show CDR1 as LNHNV and CDR2 as YYDKDF (reference sequence). The CDR3 consists of 14 residues. The CDR3 DNA reads as TGTGCCACCAGCAGTTTAAATATGAACACTGAAGCTTTCTTT. Amino acid sequence: CATSSLNMNTEAFF.

This clonotype has only a few counts. The V gene is TRBV11-1, the J gene TRBJ2-7; tentatively, D is TRBD2 (5 bases). The germline gives CDR1 SGHAT, CDR2 FQDESV (reference sequence). The CDR3 is 15 amino acids. V lost 5 bases, J lost 4 bases, and 18 bases lay in between. This CDR3 is CASSPRRGLGYEQYF. In nucleotides, the CDR3 is TGTGCCAGCAGCCCGCGCCGGGGTTTAGGGTACGAGCAGTACTTC.

The chain recombines TRBV7-6 with TRBJ2-3; the D is unclear. Germline V CDR1 and CDR2: SGHVS, FNYEAQ. The CDR3 loop spans 17 amino acids. V lost 5 bases to trimming and J lost 0 bases, with 18 bases between them. CDR3 protein: CASSPRETLASTDTQYF. The CDR3 region has the DNA TGTGCCAGCAGCCCTCGAGAGACCCTCGCTAGCACAGATACGCAGTATTTT.

This clonotype has ten or more counts. The chain links TRBV29-1 to TRBJ1-4; tentatively, D is TRBD1 (5 bases). V shed 5 bases and J shed 6 bases, with 10 bases lying between them. This CDR3 has 12 amino acids. Germline values: CDR1 SQVTM, CDR2 ANQGSEA. CDR3 nucleotides: TGCAGCGTTCTGGGAGGGGATGAAAAACTGTTTTTT. Amino acids: CSVLGGDEKLFF.

This clonotype showed up many times. The rearrangement uses TRBV6-1 and TRBJ2-3; 9 positions agree with TRBD2. This CDR3 has 17 residues. The germline CDR1 and CDR2 sequences are MNHNS and SASEGT. With 5 bases clipped from V and 1 base from J, the junction kept 10 bases outside the gene matches. The CDR3 sequence: CASSPSGGPGGTDTQYF. The CDR3 DNA is TGTGCCAGCAGTCCGAGCGGGGGGCCGGGGGGCACAGATACGCAGTATTTT.

This clonotype has at least ten counts. V usage is TRBV5-1 and J usage is TRBJ2-2, with D uncertain. Germline loops: CDR1 SGHRS, CDR2 YFSETQ. Deletions cut 0 bases from V and 8 bases from J, with 11 bases between. This CDR3 comprises 14 residues. Written as DNA, the CDR3 is TGCGCCAGCAGCTTGGAGTTTAATCGTGGGGAGCTGTTTTTT. Protein product: CASSLEFNRGELFF.

J is TRBJ1-2 and V is TRBV2; no definite D call. This CDR3 is 15 amino acids long. Trimming cost V 3 bases and J 3 bases, with 14 bases left between them. CDR1 is SNHLY and CDR2 is FYNNEI in the germline V gene. The CDR3 DNA reads TGTGCCAGCAGTGATAGGTACTTGGTGGACTATGGCTACACCTTC. Translation: CASSDRYLVDYGYTF. The full variable domain, its missing parts supplied by reference TRBV2 and TRBJ1-2, is EPEVTQTPSHQVTQMGQEVILRCVPISNHLYFYWYRQILGQKVEFLVSFYNNEISEKSEIFDDQFSVERPDGSNFTLKIRSTKLEDSAMYFCASSDRYLVDYGYTFGSGTRLTVV.

This clonotype has just a few counts. The V gene is TRBV6-1, the J gene TRBJ2-3; TRBD2 aligns across 9 bases. Germline CDR1 and CDR2: MNHNS and SASEGT. The junction had 11 bases not matched to a gene; V was cut back by 6 bases and J by 4 bases. This CDR3 has 16 amino acids. This CDR3 reads CASRDPIAGVPDTQYF. The CDR3 DNA reads as TGTGCCAGCAGGGATCCGATAGCGGGAGTTCCAGATACGCAGTATTTT.